A selection of T cell receptor beta chains follows, all from one sample in a study of cytomegalovirus exposure and HLA in healthy donors. Clones were read by immunoSEQ multiplex PCR, and TCRdb kept only the in-frame ones, dropping some. This sample has 75,000 to 80,000 clones, with about 78% found just once. Sequencing was done on a sample of PBMCs. These receptors were collected from a male donor in good health and CMV-seronegative. Both conserved end residues are trimmed from each CDR3. Some rows have no size entry. The others give once, few or many, or a class for an expanded clone.

cdr3_aa clone_size v_call
ASSMSYGTGSFNQPQH few TRBV19
ASRDGGYQETQY few TRBV5-1
SPKGGTENEKLF few TRBV29-1
ASSGFSGSKTYEQY once TRBV6-1
ASSFLYEQF medium-sized TRBV5-1
ASSLAAVSSSYNSPLH NA TRBV7-8
AFGGRGDGYT few TRBV7-9
ASSLRGIETQY NA TRBV27
ASSYKTGTASTDTQY NA TRBV5-6
ASSTGSESTEAF NA TRBV19
ATSRDRQGSGNEQF once TRBV15
ASTRGEGSEAF NA TRBV6-6
ASSGTSGSSYNEQF NA TRBV10-1
ASSPAGIFYEQY NA TRBV28
ASSLRGGPPGELF NA TRBV11-2
AIRGGQNANYGYT NA TRBV10-3